Each of the 15 T cell receptor beta chains below was sequenced from the same sample in a study of neoadjuvant nivolumab and ipilimumab in lung cancer. Clones were read by immunoSEQ multiplex PCR, and TCRdb kept only the in-frame ones, dropping some. The data show some 3,500 clones, with roughly 80% seen just once and under 1.5% held by the top ten. The material was peripheral blood, obtained after neoadjuvant nivolumab, alone or with ipilimumab, at or shortly before surgery. These receptor sequences come from an adult with non-small cell lung cancer.

Regarding this clone: A junction end diverges from the germline sequence, so it may reflect a read error. This chain uses TRBV6-1 with TRBJ1-5; D uncertain. Germline V gives CDR1 MNHNS, CDR2 SASEGT. The CDR3 is 16 residues long. The chain's CDR3 is CASNERRPSLNQPQHF. The CDR3 DNA reads TGTGCCAGCAATGAACGGAGACCCTCCCTAAATCAGCCCCAGCATTTT.

The chain carries TRBV6-5 and TRBJ2-7; 9 nucleotides align to TRBD2. Looked up from germline, CDR1 is MNHEY and CDR2 is SVGAGI. The CDR3 spans 14 residues. V lost 4 bases, J lost 3 bases, and 4 bases stayed unmatched. This CDR3 is CASSFRLADYEQYF. The CDR3 DNA reads TGTGCCAGCAGTTTCCGACTAGCGGACTACGAGCAGTACTTC.

This chain uses TRBV10-3 with TRBJ2-7; maybe TRBD2 (6 bases). The CDR3 is made up of 13 amino acids. Trimming left V 6 bases short and J 0 bases short, with 9 bases between. Looked up from germline, CDR1 is ENHRY and CDR2 is SYGVKD. The CDR3 is CAISRESSYEQYF. The CDR3 DNA follows: TGTGCCATCAGCCGGGAGAGCTCCTACGAGCAGTACTTC.

The chain recombines TRBV7-9 with TRBJ1-5; D unclear. The germline gives CDR1 SEHNR, CDR2 FQNEAQ (reference sequence). Trimming shortened V by 4 bases and J by 4 bases, and 5 bases separated the two germline ends. The CDR3 has 12 residues. The CDR3 reads CASSYTNQPQHF. CDR3 bases: TGTGCCAGCAGCTACACGAATCAGCCCCAGCATTTT.

This clone was detected once. The V gene is TRBV7-9, the J gene TRBJ2-7; D possibly uses TRBD1 or TRBD2 (5 bases each). The CDR3 consists of 12 residues. The V gene's germline CDR1 is SEHNR and CDR2 FQNEAQ (reference sequence). Trimming removed 4 bases at V and 7 bases at J, with 11 bases between. CDR3: CASSWDVSEQYF. Here the CDR3 DNA reads TGTGCCAGCAGCTGGGACGTCTCAGAGCAGTACTTC.

This chain uses TRBV10-1 with TRBJ1-2; no reliable D call. Germline V gene lookup returns CDR1 WNHNN and CDR2 SYGVQD (reference sequence). This CDR3 comprises 15 residues. V lost 7 bases and J lost 7, with 22 bases in between. The CDR3 loop reads CASNPLPRGEFGYTF. The CDR3, as DNA: TGCGCCAGCAACCCCCTCCCTCGGGGTGAGTTTGGCTACACCTTC.

The V and J genes are TRBV11-2 and TRBJ2-5; D is unclear. The germline V and J ends were trimmed by 5 bases and 5 bases, with 9 bases remaining between them. The CDR3 contains 12 residues. Germline V gene lookup returns CDR1 SGHAT and CDR2 FQNNGV. The CDR3 DNA reads TGTGCCAGCAGCGTTAATTTGGAGACCCAGTACTTC. Protein sequence: CASSVNLETQYF.

CDR3 protein: CAISTGPPYSNQPQHF. Here the CDR3 DNA reads TGTGCCATCAGCACAGGGCCTCCTTATAGCAATCAGCCCCAGCATTTT. V is TRBV10-3 and J is TRBJ1-5; perhaps TRBD1 as D (6 bases). V gave up 6 bases and J gave up 0 bases, with 15 bases separating them. The germline V gene has CDR1 ENHRY and CDR2 SYGVKD. The CDR3 spans 16 residues.

The CDR3 DNA reads TGTGCCAGCAGTTTATTGGCGACTAGCGGGATTCTCTACGAGCAGTACTTC. Protein product: CASSLLATSGILYEQYF. The V gene is TRBV27, the J gene TRBJ2-7, with 11 bases lining up with TRBD2. Per the germline V gene, CDR1 is MNHEY and CDR2 is SMNVEV (reference sequence). The CDR3 spans 17 residues. V lost 1 base to trimming and J lost 3 bases; unmatched junction nucleotides: 8.

This clone showed up just a few times. The chain carries TRBV25-1 and TRBJ1-5; weak D call: TRBD1 (5 bases). V was cut by 7 bases and J by 6 bases, with 10 bases left in between. The CDR3 loop spans 12 amino acids. CDR1 is MGHDK, CDR2 SYGVNS, per germline. CDR3: CASTTGSQPQHF. CDR3 in DNA: TGTGCCAGCACCACAGGTAGTCAGCCCCAGCATTTT. Looking up the rest from reference TRBV25-1 and TRBJ1-5 gives the full variable domain: EADIYQTPRYLVIGTGKKITLECSQTMGHDKMYWYQQDPGMELHLIHYSYGVNSTEKGDLSSESTVSRIRTEHFPLTLESARPSHTSQYLCASTTGSQPQHFGDGTRLSIL.

This chain uses TRBV14 with TRBJ2-3; tentative D call: TRBD2 (6 bases). Germline assignment: CDR1 SGHDN and CDR2 FVKESK. This CDR3 has 16 residues. The V and J ends lost 6 bases and 2 bases respectively, with 18 bases between them. The CDR3 region is CASSSLAGPATDTQYF. The CDR3 nucleotides are TGTGCCAGCAGTTCCCTGGCGGGGCCCGCCACAGATACGCAGTATTTT.

V is TRBV27 and J is TRBJ1-2, with a tentative D call TRBD1 (5 bases). Germline values: CDR1 MNHEY, CDR2 SMNVEV (reference sequence). V was cut by 9 bases and J by 4 bases, with 12 bases left in between. The CDR3 sequence is 12 residues long. In DNA, the CDR3 is TGTGCCAGTCGAGGGGAGCGCTATGGCTACACCTTC. Protein: CASRGERYGYTF.

In its sample, this clone was seen a few times. The chain has TRBV7-9 and TRBJ2-1; unclear D gene. The CDR3 has 11 residues. Trimming took 5 bases from V and 9 from J, leaving 8 bases between them. The germline gives CDR1 SEHNR, CDR2 FQNEAQ (reference sequence). In DNA, the CDR3 is TGTGCCAGCAGCACCCACGGTGAGCAGTTCTTC. It is translated as CASSTHGEQFF.

The chain uses TRBV15 and TRBJ2-1; D is uncertain. The CDR3 spans 13 residues. The V end lost 3 bases, the J end lost 8 bases, and 11 bases lay between the germline ends. Per germline, CDR1 LNHNV and CDR2 YYDKDF (reference sequence). The CDR3 DNA reads TGTGCCACCAGCAGGGACCCGAGGTATGAGCAGTTCTTC. It yields the protein CATSRDPRYEQFF. The whole variable domain, filled in from reference TRBV15 and TRBJ2-1, reads DAMVIQNPRYQVTQFGKPVTLSCSQTLNHNVMYWYQQKSSQAPKLLFHYYDKDFNNEADTPDNFQSRRPNTSFCFLDIRSPGLGDTAMYLCATSRDPRYEQFFGPGTRLTVL.

This clone was seen once. The genes are TRBV6-1 and TRBJ1-1, with TRBD1 matching 11 bases. The CDR3 consists of 14 residues. Germline CDR1 MNHNS, CDR2 SASEGT. Unmatched junction bases numbered 8, after V lost 7 bases and J lost 7 bases. DNA for the CDR3: TGTGCCAGCAACTCCGGGACAGGGGGGATTGAAGCTTTCTTT. Its protein product is CASNSGTGGIEAFF.